This T cell receptor (beta chain) was obtained from a study of high-grade serous ovarian cancer treatment subgroups. General study results and limits: TCR relatedness rose with neoantigen level and trended with mutation load.

This clone was counted once. Its antigen remains unidentified. The CDR3 is 16 amino acids. The germline gives CDR1 SGHTA, CDR2 FQGNSA. V was shortened by 0 bases and J by 1 base, with 13 bases between the two germline ends. Sequenced by immunoSEQ multiplex PCR; TCRdb stores in-frame clones only, minus some. The sample consists of under 2,500 clones, approximately 71% of them appearing once. The tumor samples were collected prior to definitive surgery or chemotherapy. Sample: tumor tissue. The origin of this receptor is a human donor with high-grade serous ovarian cancer. This rearrangement joins TRBV7-2 to TRBJ2-7; no clear D. This CDR3 reads CASSLAMSGGSYEQYF. CDR3 nucleotide sequence: TGTGCCAGCAGCTTAGCTATGTCGGGCGGATCCTACGAGCAGTACTTC.